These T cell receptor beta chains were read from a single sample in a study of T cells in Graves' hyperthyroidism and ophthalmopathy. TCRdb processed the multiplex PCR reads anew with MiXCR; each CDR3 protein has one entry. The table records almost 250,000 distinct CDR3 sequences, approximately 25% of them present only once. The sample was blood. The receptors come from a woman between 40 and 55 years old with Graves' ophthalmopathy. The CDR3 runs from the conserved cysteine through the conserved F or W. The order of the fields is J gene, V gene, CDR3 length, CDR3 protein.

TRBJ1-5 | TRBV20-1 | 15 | CSTPSTGASNQPQHF
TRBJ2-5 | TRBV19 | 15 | CASSINWAGAETQYF
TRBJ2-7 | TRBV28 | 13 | CASSSPTGDEQYF
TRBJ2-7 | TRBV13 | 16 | CASSLETGLAGVEQYF
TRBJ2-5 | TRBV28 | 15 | CASSPLAGARETQYF
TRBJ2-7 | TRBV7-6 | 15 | CASSLGGGSYPEQYF
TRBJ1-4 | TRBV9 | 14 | CASSEGGIGEKLFF
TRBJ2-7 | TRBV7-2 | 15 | CASSLAGRIGDEQYF
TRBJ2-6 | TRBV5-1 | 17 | CASSFLGSASGANVLTF
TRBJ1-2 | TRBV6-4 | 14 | CASSDAGTGHGYTF
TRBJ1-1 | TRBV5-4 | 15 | CASSLENRGDGEAFF
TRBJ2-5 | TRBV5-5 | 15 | CASSLAGGQRETQYF
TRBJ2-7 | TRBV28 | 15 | CASSGDRGGIYEQYF
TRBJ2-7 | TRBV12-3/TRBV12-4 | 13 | CASSTTGTYEQYF
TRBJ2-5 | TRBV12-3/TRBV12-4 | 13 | CASSLAIRETQYF
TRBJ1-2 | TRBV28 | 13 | CASIGGTNYGYTF
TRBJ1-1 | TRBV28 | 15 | CASPQGGFGNTEAFF
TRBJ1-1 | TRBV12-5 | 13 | CASGLTENTEAFF
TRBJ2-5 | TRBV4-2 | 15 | CASSHEDYLGETQYF
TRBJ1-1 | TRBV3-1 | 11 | CASSDRDEAFF
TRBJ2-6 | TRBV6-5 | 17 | CASSYPGGNSGANVLTF
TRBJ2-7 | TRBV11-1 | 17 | CASTPTGASGTFYEQYF
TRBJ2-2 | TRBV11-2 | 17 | CASSFVGSGKNTGELFF
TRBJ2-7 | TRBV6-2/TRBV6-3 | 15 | CASSYSSGQGFEQYF
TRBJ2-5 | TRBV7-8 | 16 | CASSPNSGRAQETQYF
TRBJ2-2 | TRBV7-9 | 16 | CASRLAGKDGTGELFF
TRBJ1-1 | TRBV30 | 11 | CAWSKGTEAFF
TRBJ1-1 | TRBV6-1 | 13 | CASRVPVDTEAFF
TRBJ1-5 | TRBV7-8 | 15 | CASSLEGKSNQPQHF
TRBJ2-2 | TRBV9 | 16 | CASSVVSGSNTGELFF
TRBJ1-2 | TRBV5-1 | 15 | CASSSTDSLNYGYTF
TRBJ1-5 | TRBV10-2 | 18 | CASSESTQRGDSNQPQHF
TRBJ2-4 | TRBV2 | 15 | CASREGGRTKNIQYF
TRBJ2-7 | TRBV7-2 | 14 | CASSLWRVDYEQYF
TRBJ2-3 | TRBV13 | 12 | CASSLGGDTQYF
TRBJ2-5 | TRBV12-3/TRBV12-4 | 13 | CASRPTGQETQYF
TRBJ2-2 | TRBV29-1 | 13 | CSVEGTVTGELFF
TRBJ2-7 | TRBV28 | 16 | CASSSAGTGPSYEQYF
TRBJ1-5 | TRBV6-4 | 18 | CASRDTGPRRASNQPQHF
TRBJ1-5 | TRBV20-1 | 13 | CSAWDSPNQPQHF
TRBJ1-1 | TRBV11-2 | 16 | CASSTGQGEANTEAFF
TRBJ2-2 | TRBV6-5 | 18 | CASSYSVASVTNTGELFF
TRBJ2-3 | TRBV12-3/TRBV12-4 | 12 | CASTAGLDTQYF
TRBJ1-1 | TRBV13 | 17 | CASSSRHRGFQNTEAFF